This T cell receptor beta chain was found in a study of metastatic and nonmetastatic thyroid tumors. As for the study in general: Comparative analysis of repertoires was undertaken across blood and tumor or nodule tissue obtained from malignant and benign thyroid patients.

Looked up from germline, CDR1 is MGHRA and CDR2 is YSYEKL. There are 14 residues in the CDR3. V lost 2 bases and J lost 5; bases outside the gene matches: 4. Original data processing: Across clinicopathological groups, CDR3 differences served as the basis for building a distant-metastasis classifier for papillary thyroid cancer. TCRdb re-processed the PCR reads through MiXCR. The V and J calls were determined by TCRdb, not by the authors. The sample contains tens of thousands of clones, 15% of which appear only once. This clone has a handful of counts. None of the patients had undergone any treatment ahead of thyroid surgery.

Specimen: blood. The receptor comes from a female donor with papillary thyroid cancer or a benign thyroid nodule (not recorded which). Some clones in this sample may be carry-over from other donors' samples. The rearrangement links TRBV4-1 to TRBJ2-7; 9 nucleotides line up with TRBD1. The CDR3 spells CASSQPRQGDEQYF. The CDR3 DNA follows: TGCGCCAGCAGCCAACCTCGACAGGGGGACGAGCAGTACTTC.